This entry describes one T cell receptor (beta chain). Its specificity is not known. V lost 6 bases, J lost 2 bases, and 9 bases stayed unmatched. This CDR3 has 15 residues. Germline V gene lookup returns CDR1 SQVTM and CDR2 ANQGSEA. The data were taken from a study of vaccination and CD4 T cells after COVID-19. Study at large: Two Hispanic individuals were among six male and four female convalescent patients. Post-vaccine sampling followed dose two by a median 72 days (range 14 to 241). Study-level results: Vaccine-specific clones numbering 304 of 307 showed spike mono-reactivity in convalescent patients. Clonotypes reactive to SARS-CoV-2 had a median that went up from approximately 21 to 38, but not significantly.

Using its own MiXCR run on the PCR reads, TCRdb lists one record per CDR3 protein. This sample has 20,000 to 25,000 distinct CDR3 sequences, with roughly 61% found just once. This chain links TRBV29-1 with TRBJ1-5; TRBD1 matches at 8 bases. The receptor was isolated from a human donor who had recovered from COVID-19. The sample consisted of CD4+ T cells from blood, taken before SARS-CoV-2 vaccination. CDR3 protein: CSVEMDRVGNQPQHF. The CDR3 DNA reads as TGCAGCGTGGAGATGGACAGGGTTGGCAATCAGCCCCAGCATTTT.